This T cell receptor beta chain was obtained from a study of T-cell reconstitution after alpha-beta-depleted transplantation in children. The germline V gene encodes CDR1 SEHNR and CDR2 FQNEAQ (reference sequence). Trimming cost V 5 bases and J 0 bases; bases outside gene matches: 10. This CDR3 has 17 residues. Study-wide findings and caveats: In some patients, recipient T cells and intrathymic progenitors surviving conditioning explained high day-60 diversity. Expanded graft clones numbering several hundred reportedly gave rise to alpha-beta T cells about two months after transplant. Newly produced T cells mostly accounted for T-cell counts and diversity one year post-transplant.

Researchers prepared the TCRbeta library using unique molecular identifiers, the study reports. TCRdb itself ran the PCR reads through MiXCR, one entry per CDR3 protein. The table lists about 980,000 distinct CDR3 sequences, 25% to 35% of them singletons. In the case of this clonotype: Its cognate antigen is unknown.

The rearrangement uses TRBV7-9 and TRBJ2-1, with 7 positions matching TRBD1. The source material was PBMCs, mostly from graft donor cells, sampled 360 days after TCRalphabeta/CD19-depleted stem cell transplant. This receptor was obtained from a boy under two years old who had a stem cell transplant for SCID, so the T cells may come from the graft donor. The CDR3: CASSTRTGAHSYNEQFF. The DNA of the CDR3 is TGTGCCAGCAGCACCCGCACAGGGGCCCACTCCTACAATGAGCAGTTCTTC.